This T cell receptor beta chain was identified in a study of T cell clones after liver transplantation (dated by TCRdb to between 2019 and 2020). At the level of the whole study: The samples were obtained from ITN030ST, a randomized trial that attempted immunosuppression withdrawal within 2 years after liver transplantation. After a pre-transplant mixed lymphocyte reaction, TCRbeta sequencing was used to pinpoint donor-reactive T cell clones, which were subsequently tracked in post-transplant blood. Third party-reactive TCRbeta sequences from pre-transplant MLRs were also identified as an antigen-independent comparator for donor-reactive sequences. Three of the eight recipients were HCV-positive; the others were transplanted for non-autoimmune, non-viral indications. The subjects received no induction therapy and were kept on standard immunosuppression until randomization at 12-24 months post-transplant. Tolerance was defined as complete withdrawal of immunosuppression for at least one year without a rise in liver enzymes beyond twice the upper limit of normal. Blood samples were taken pre-transplant, pre-randomization before withdrawal, and post-randomization after full withdrawal or failed withdrawal. A cohort of 8 liver transplant recipients was studied, of whom 3 were classified as tolerant and 5 as non-tolerant. Broad study findings and their caveats: Circulating donor-reactive CD4 TCRbeta sequences fell significantly post-transplant in most of the 8 subjects, irrespective of tolerance or HCV status. Low numbers of available donor cells limited the measurable donor-reactive repertoire in two subjects. Because no allograft tissue specimens were available, donor-reactive T cells may have migrated into the graft instead of being deleted. Conclusions were preliminary, limited by small, heterogeneous patient numbers and non-standardized post-transplant time points. Once repertoire turnover was taken into account, donor-reactive detection showed a significant reduction for CD4 in 7 of 8 subjects and for CD8 in 8 of 8. Donor-reactive sequences decreased more than third party-reactive sequences, which suggests partial antigen-specific deletion that was not related to withdrawal success.

CDR1 and CDR2, looked up from the germline V gene, are SGHRS and YFSETQ. Including cysteine and phenylalanine, the CDR3 has 15 amino acids. The sequence is cut down to CDR3 DNA, 45 bases in frame from base 1. Trimmed from V: 4 bases; trimmed from J: 13 bases; junction bases lacking a gene match: 14. Frozen genomic DNA underwent high-throughput TCRbeta CDR3 sequencing by immunoSEQ, including PCR amplification, mapping, bias correction and internal controls. Per the original workflow: Only productive rearrangements were retained, and each unique TCRbeta sequence was defined by its CDR3 nucleotide sequence together with its V and J gene. A sequence counted as donor-reactive only if the sequence showed at least 5-fold expansion in CFSE-low cells compared with unstimulated pre-transplant cells and had a frequency of at least 0.01%. Per-subject minimum frequency thresholds, based on the lowest-template unstimulated sample, ensured at least 90% detection power. Repertoire turnover was measured by Jensen-Shannon divergence between the top 1000 TCRbeta sequences post- and pre-transplant. Changes in detection of donor-reactive sequences were tested with two-sided Fisher's exact tests. TCRdb carries this immuneACCESS record with in-frame sequences only. Its versions omit some clonotypes, under half of them owing to an unresolved V gene in the studies checked, with the rest unexplained. V, J and clone size are those of that table, while D and trimming were read from the DNA. The sample table holds 70,000 to 95,000 clones, of which roughly 80% were seen once. The ten largest make up 2.5% to 3% of the sample.

A word on this clone: Its cognate antigen has yet to be identified. Per-nucleotide qualities are absent, and no much larger clonotype sits a single base away.

Unstimulated PBMCs, after thawing, were stained for CD3, CD4 and CD8 and then FACS-sorted into CD3+CD4+ and CD3+CD8+ populations. All 8 studied subjects were randomized to immunosuppression withdrawal. Genomic DNA was isolated with the Qiagen DNeasy Blood and Tissue Kit. Sequences were derived from CD4+ T cells from blood, sampled at the 22-month timepoint. The source is a human patient who received a liver transplant. Following a transplant, some T cells may be graft donor cells, not patient cells. The rearrangement joined TRBV5-1 to TRBJ1-4, and TRBD1 matches 9 of the central bases. The DNA sequence is TGCGCCAGCAGCCGTACTACAGGGGGCGAATCCCTACTGTTTTTT. This translates into CASSRTTGGESLLFF.